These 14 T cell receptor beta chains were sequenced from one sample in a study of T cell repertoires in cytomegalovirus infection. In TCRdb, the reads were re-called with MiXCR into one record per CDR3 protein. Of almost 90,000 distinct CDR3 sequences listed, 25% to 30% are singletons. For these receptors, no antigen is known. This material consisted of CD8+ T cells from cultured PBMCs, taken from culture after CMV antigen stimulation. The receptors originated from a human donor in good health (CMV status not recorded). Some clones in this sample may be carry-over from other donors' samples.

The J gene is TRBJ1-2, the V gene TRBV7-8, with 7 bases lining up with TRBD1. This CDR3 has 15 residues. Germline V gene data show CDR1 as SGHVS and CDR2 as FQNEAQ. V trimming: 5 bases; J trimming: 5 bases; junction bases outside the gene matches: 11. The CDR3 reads CASSIIQGGGYGYTF. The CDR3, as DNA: TGTGCCAGCAGCATAATTCAGGGGGGGGGATATGGCTACACCTTC.

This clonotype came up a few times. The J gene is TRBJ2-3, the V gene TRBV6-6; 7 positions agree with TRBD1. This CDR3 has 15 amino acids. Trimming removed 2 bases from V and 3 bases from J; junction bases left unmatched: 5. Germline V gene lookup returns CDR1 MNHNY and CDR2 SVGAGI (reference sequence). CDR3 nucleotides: TGTGCCAGCAGTTACCAGGGGGAGTTGACAGATACGCAGTATTTT. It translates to CASSYQGELTDTQYF.

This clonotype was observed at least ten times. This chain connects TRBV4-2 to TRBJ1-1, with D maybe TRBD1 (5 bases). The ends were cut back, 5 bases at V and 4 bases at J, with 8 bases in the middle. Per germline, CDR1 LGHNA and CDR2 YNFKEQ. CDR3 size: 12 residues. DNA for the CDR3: TGTGCCAGCAGCTTAGGGGCCACTGAAGCTTTCTTT. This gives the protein CASSLGATEAFF.

The CDR3 loop reads CASSLSGTGEVNTEAFF. The CDR3 DNA is TGTGCCAGCAGCTTATCAGGGACAGGGGAGGTGAACACTGAAGCTTTCTTT. This sequence joins TRBV7-9 and TRBJ1-1, with TRBD1 identical over 10 bases. This CDR3 has 17 residues. V shed 2 bases and J 0 bases; nucleotides not matched to a gene: 6. Germline V gene sequence: CDR1 SEHNR, CDR2 FQNEAQ (reference sequence). The entire variable domain, with the rest obtained from reference TRBV7-9 and TRBJ1-1, is as follows: DTGVSQNPRHKITKRGQNVTFRCDPISEHNRLYWYRQTLGQGPEFLTYFQNEAQLEKSRLLSDRFSAERPKGSFSTLEIQRTEQGDSAMYLCASSLSGTGEVNTEAFFGQGTRLTVV.

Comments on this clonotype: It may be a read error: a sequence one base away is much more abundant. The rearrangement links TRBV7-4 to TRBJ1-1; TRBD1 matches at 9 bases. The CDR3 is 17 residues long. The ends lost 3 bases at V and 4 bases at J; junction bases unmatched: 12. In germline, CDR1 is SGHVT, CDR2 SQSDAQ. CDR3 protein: CASSFRGPDRGCTEAFF. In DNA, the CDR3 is TGTGCCAGCAGCTTCCGGGGACCGGACAGGGGTTGCACTGAAGCTTTCTTT.

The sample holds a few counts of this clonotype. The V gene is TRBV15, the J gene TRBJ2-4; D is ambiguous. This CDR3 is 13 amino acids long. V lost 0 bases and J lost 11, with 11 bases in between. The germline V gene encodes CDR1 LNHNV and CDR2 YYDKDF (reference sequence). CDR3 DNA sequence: TGTGCCACCAGCAGAGAGCCTCGTGAGGTTCAGTACTTC. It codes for CATSREPREVQYF. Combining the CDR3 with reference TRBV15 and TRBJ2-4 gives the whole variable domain DAMVIQNPRYQVTQFGKPVTLSCSQTLNHNVMYWYQQKSSQAPKLLFHYYDKDFNNEADTPDNFQSRRPNTSFCFLDIRSPGLGDTAMYLCATSREPREVQYFGAGTRLSVL.

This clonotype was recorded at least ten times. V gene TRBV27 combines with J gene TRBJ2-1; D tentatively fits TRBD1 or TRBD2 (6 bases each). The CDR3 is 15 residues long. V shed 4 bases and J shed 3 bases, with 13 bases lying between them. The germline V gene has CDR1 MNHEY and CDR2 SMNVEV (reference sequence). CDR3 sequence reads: CASSSGGGYYNEQFF. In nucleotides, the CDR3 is TGTGCCAGCAGTTCAGGAGGGGGGTACTACAATGAGCAGTTCTTC.

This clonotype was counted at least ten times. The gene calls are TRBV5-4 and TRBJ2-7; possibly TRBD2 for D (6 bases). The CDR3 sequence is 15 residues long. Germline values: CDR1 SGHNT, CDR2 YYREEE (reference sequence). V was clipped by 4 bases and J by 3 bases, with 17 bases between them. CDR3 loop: CASSPEPGRDYEQYF. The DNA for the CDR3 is TGTGCCAGCAGCCCTGAACCCGGGAGAGACTACGAGCAGTACTTC. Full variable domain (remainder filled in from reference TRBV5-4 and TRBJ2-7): ETGVTQSPTHLIKTRGQQVTLRCSSQSGHNTVSWYQQALGQGPQFIFQYYREEENGRGNFPPRFSGLQFPNYSSELNVNALELDDSALYLCASSPEPGRDYEQYFGPGTRLTVT.

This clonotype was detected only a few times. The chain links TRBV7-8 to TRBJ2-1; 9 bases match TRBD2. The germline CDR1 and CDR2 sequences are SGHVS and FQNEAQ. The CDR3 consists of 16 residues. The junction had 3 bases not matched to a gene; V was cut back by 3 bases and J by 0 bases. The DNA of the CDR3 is TGTGCCAGCAGCTTGACTAGCGGTGTCTCCTACAATGAGCAGTTCTTC. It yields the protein CASSLTSGVSYNEQFF.

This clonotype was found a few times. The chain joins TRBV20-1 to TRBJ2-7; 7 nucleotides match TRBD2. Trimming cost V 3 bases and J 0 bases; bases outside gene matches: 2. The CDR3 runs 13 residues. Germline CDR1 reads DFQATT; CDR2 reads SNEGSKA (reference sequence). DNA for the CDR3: TGCAGTGCTAGCGGGGGGTTCTCCTACGAGCAGTACTTC. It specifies CSASGGFSYEQYF.

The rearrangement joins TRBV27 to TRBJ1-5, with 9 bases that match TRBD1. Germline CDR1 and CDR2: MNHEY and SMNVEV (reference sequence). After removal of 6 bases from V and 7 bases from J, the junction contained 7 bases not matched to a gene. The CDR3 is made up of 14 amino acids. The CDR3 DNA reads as TGTGCCAGCAGCCCGAGGGACAGGGCCCAGCCCCAGCATTTT. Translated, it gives CASSPRDRAQPQHF.

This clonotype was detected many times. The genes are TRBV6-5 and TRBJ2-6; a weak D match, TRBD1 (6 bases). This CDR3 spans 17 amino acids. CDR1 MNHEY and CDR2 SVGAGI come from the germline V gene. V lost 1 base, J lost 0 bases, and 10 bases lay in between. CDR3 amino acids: CASSYYSRGSGANVLTF. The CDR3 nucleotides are TGTGCCAGCAGTTACTACTCCAGGGGCTCTGGGGCCAACGTCCTGACTTTC.

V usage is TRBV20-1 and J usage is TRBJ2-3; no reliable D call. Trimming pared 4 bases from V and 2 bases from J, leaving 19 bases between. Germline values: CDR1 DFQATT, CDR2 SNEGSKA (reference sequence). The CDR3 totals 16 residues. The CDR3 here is CSAIPDEAGFTDTQYF. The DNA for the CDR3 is TGCAGTGCTATCCCAGACGAGGCAGGCTTCACAGATACGCAGTATTTT.

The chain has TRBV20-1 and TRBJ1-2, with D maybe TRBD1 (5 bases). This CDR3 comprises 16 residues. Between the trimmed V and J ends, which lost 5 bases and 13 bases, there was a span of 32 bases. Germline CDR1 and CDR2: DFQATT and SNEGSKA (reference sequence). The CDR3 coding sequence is TGCAGTGCTCCCGAGGGCGACGGGGCTTTTATTATGGCTAGCACCTTC. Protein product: CSAPEGDGAFIMASTF.